The 6 T cell receptor beta chains given below trace back to one sample, sequenced in a study of blood T cell repertoires in COVID-19. Assay: immunoSEQ multiplex PCR; the TCRdb copy retains only in-frame clones and omits some. In the table there are some 300,000 clones, nearly 90% of which are singletons. The sequenced sample consisted of PBMCs or T cells enriched from blood (not recorded which). The receptors shown here come from a woman aged 45-60 years who had been exposed to COVID-19.

A single count supports this clone. V and J are TRBV27 and TRBJ2-2; TRBD2 might be the D (5 bases). Germline values: CDR1 MNHEY, CDR2 SMNVEV (reference sequence). The CDR3 is 21 residues long. Trimming removed 4 bases from V and 6 bases from J, with 33 bases in between. In nucleotides, the CDR3 is TGTGCCAGCAGTTACGAAAAAAGCCGGGATATAATAAGTAGTGTTGCCGGGGAGCTGTTTTTT. This sequence encodes CASSYEKSRDIISSVAGELFF.

Comments on this clone: At one end the junction does not follow the germline gene, possibly because of a read error. This chain uses TRBV2 with TRBJ2-7; D call uncertain. Per germline, CDR1 SNHLY and CDR2 FYNNEI. The CDR3 contains 13 residues. CDR3 sequence: CASSEDMSYEQYF. The CDR3 DNA follows: TGTGCCAGCAGCGAAGACATGTCCTACGAGCAGTACTTC.

The V call is TRBV28, the J call TRBJ1-5, with TRBD1 as a possible D gene (5 bases). Per germline, CDR1 MDHEN and CDR2 SYDVKM. Trimming took 4 bases from V and 12 from J, leaving 16 bases between them. The CDR3 runs to 13 residues. DNA of the CDR3: TGTGCCAGCAGTTCCCCCGTAGGGGTCCTCCAGCATTTT. It translates to CASSSPVGVLQHF. The whole variable domain, remainder taken from reference TRBV28 and TRBJ1-5, is DVKVTQSSRYLVKRTGEKVFLECVQDMDHENMFWYRQDPGLGLRLIYFSYDVKMKEKGDIPEGYSVSREKKERFSLILESASTNQTSMYLCASSSPVGVLQHFGDGTRLSIL.

The rearrangement uses TRBV5-1 and TRBJ1-1; 9 bases match TRBD1. The CDR3 is 16 amino acids. CDR1 is SGHRS, CDR2 YFSETQ, per germline. Germline trimming cut 0 bases from V and 0 bases from J; bases unmatched to any gene: 3. The CDR3 spells CASSLVTGGLNTEAFF. In DNA, the CDR3 is TGCGCCAGCAGCTTGGTAACAGGGGGCCTGAACACTGAAGCTTTCTTT. The full variable domain, completed using reference TRBV5-1 and TRBJ1-1, is KAGVTQTPRYLIKTRGQQVTLSCSPISGHRSVSWYQQTPGQGLQFLFEYFSETQRNKGNFPGRFSGRQFSNSRSEMNVSTLELGDSALYLCASSLVTGGLNTEAFFGQGTRLTVV.

V gene TRBV5-6 combines with J gene TRBJ1-5, with D perhaps TRBD1 (6 bases). CDR3 length equals 14 residues. The V and J ends lost 4 bases and 4 bases respectively, with 12 bases between them. Per germline, CDR1 SGHDT and CDR2 YYEEEE. The CDR3 sequence is CASSRNRVNQPQHF. The CDR3 DNA reads as TGTGCCAGCAGCCGGAACAGGGTTAATCAGCCCCAGCATTTT.

This chain uses TRBV28 with TRBJ1-3; tentatively, D is TRBD1 (5 bases). The CDR3 has 14 amino acids. The germline V gene encodes CDR1 MDHEN and CDR2 SYDVKM. Trimming left V 8 bases short and J 4 bases short, with 15 bases between. In DNA form, the CDR3 reads TGTGCCAGCCTTGGACATCGCCTCGGAAACACCATATATTTT. Protein product: CASLGHRLGNTIYF. Full variable domain (remainder filled in from reference TRBV28 and TRBJ1-3): DVKVTQSSRYLVKRTGEKVFLECVQDMDHENMFWYRQDPGLGLRLIYFSYDVKMKEKGDIPEGYSVSREKKERFSLILESASTNQTSMYLCASLGHRLGNTIYFGEGSWLTVV.